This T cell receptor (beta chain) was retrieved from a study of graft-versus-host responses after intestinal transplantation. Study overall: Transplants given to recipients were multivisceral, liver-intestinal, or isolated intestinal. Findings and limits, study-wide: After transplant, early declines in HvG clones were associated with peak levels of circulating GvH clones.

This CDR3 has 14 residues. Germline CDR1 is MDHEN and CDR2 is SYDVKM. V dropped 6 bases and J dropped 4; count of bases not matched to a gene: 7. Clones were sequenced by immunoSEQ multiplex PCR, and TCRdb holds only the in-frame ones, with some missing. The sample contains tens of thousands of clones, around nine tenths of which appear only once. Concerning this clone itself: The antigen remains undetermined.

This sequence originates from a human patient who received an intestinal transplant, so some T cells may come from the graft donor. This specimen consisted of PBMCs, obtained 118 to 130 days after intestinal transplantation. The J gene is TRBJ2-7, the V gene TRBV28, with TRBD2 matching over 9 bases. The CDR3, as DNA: TGTGCCAGCAGACCGGGGACTAGCTTTTACGAGCAGTACTTC. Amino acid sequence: CASRPGTSFYEQYF.